The 27 T cell receptor beta chains below all came from one sample that was sequenced in a study of blood T cell repertoires in COVID-19. Using immunoSEQ multiplex PCR, the repertoire was profiled, and TCRdb retains in-frame clones only, with some absent. The profile shows about 260,000 clones, around 86% of them singletons. The sample taken for sequencing was peripheral blood. These receptors all come from a woman in her forties who had recovered from COVID-19.

V usage is TRBV9 and J usage is TRBJ1-4; D gene unclear. Germline CDR1 is SGDLS and CDR2 is YYNGEE. V lost 4 bases to trimming and J lost 1 base, with 14 bases between them. This CDR3 region has 16 residues. The CDR3 DNA is TGTGCCAGCAGCCCCCGGGAAGGGTTAACTAATGAAAAACTGTTTTTT. Its protein is CASSPREGLTNEKLFF. The whole variable domain, filled in from reference TRBV9 and TRBJ1-4, reads DSGVTQTPKHLITATGQRVTLRCSPRSGDLSVYWYQQSLDQGLQFLIQYYNGEERAKGNILERFSAQQFPDLHSELNLSSLELGDSALYFCASSPREGLTNEKLFFGSGTQLSVL.

The chain employs TRBV11-2 and TRBJ2-3, with TRBD1 matching 8 bases. Germline V gene sequence: CDR1 SGHAT, CDR2 FQNNGV. The CDR3 extends over 14 amino acids. V gave up 4 bases and J gave up 6 bases; unmatched junction bases: 6. The CDR3: CASSSTQGADTQYF. The CDR3 bases are TGTGCCAGCAGCTCAACCCAGGGGGCGGATACGCAGTATTTT.

The gene calls are TRBV10-2 and TRBJ2-5; TRBD1 aligns across 9 bases. Trimming removed 6 bases from V and 5 bases from J; junction bases left unmatched: 4. The length of the CDR3 is 13 residues. Germline CDR1 and CDR2: WSHSY and SAAADI. The CDR3 sequence: CASRQGAWETQYF. The CDR3, as DNA: TGCGCCAGCAGACAGGGGGCTTGGGAGACCCAGTACTTC.

A few counts support this clone. The chain recombines TRBV6-5 with TRBJ1-6; D may be TRBD1 (5 bases). The germline V and J ends were trimmed by 2 bases and 10 bases, with 12 bases remaining between them. CDR3 length: 14 amino acids. Germline values: CDR1 MNHEY, CDR2 SVGAGI. The CDR3 loop is CASSYGQGWSPLHF. CDR3 nucleotides: TGTGCCAGCAGTTACGGGCAGGGATGGTCACCCCTCCACTTT.

The rearrangement joins TRBV10-3 to TRBJ1-1, with a weak D call TRBD1 (5 bases). Between the trimmed V and J ends, which lost 4 bases and 0 bases, there was a span of 18 bases. The CDR3 is 17 amino acids. Germline CDR1 is ENHRY and CDR2 is SYGVKD. Here the CDR3 DNA reads TGTGCCATCAGTGGACTGGGGCAACGAAATTTGAACACTGAAGCTTTCTTT. It translates to CAISGLGQRNLNTEAFF.

This sequence joins TRBV7-9 and TRBJ1-2; 8 positions agree with TRBD1. The CDR3 sequence is 14 residues long. Germline V gives CDR1 SEHNR, CDR2 FQNEAQ (reference sequence). V shed 5 bases and J 6 bases; nucleotides not matched to a gene: 8. CDR3 protein: CASSPSPGGNGYTF. CDR3 nucleotides: TGTGCCAGCAGCCCATCCCCAGGGGGCAATGGCTACACCTTC.

V gene TRBV6-5 combines with J gene TRBJ1-2, with a tentative D call TRBD1 (6 bases). The CDR3 loop spans 15 amino acids. The germline gives CDR1 MNHEY, CDR2 SVGAGI. Trimming removed 4 bases from V and 3 bases from J, with 15 bases in between. The CDR3 sequence: CASSSHRESDYGYTF. DNA for the CDR3: TGTGCCAGCAGTTCCCACAGGGAAAGCGACTATGGCTACACCTTC.

The rearrangement joins TRBV4-1 to TRBJ1-6, with 7 bases identical to TRBD1. J lost 7 bases, V lost 4 bases, and 10 bases had no gene match. CDR3 length: 16 amino acids. Germline CDR1 is MGHRA and CDR2 is YSYEKL. In DNA form, the CDR3 reads TGCGCCAGCAGCCCAAACTCCCGACAGGGAAATTCACCCCTCCACTTT. Translating it yields CASSPNSRQGNSPLHF.

The chain is built from TRBV11-2 and TRBJ2-2, with 7 bases lining up with TRBD1. Losses at the gene ends were 2 bases for V and 3 bases for J; bases not matched to a gene: 3. This CDR3 contains 15 residues. Germline V gives CDR1 SGHAT, CDR2 FQNNGV. DNA of the CDR3: TGTGCCAGCAGCTTATCCAGGGGGTACACCGGGGAGCTGTTTTTT. This sequence encodes CASSLSRGYTGELFF.

The chain links TRBV7-2 to TRBJ1-6; D ambiguous. This CDR3 region has 12 residues. V lost 1 base and J 11 bases, leaving 6 bases between the germline ends. Germline V gene sequence: CDR1 SGHTA, CDR2 FQGNSA. CDR3 sequence: CASSLDIPPLHF. The CDR3 bases are TGTGCCAGCAGCTTAGACATCCCACCCCTCCACTTT.

Details on this clone: The same CDR3 is also encoded by other DNA sequences in this sample. The V gene is TRBV6-5, the J gene TRBJ2-5; 9 nucleotides match TRBD2. Looked up from germline, CDR1 is MNHEY and CDR2 is SVGAGI. With V trimmed by 2 bases and J by 5 bases, 6 bases remained unmatched. The CDR3 contains 15 residues. The CDR3 coding sequence is TGTGCCAGCAGTTACAGCGGGGGGCCAGGCGAGACCCAGTACTTC. Translating it yields CASSYSGGPGETQYF.

This chain uses TRBV10-1 with TRBJ1-2; TRBD1 matches at 7 bases. The trim removed 2 bases at V and 6 bases at J, leaving 9 bases unmatched. CDR1 is WNHNN and CDR2 is SYGVQD in the germline V gene (reference sequence). There are 15 residues in the CDR3. In DNA, the CDR3 is TGCGCCAGCAGTGAGGGTTCGACAGGGATTCATGGCTACACCTTC. Translated, it gives CASSEGSTGIHGYTF.

The chain combines TRBV6-5 with TRBJ2-7, with D perhaps TRBD1 (6 bases). Trimming removed 6 bases from V and 3 bases from J, with 12 bases in between. The CDR3 extends over 13 amino acids. Per germline, CDR1 MNHEY and CDR2 SVGAGI. The CDR3 bases are TGTGCCAGCAGCGGACAGATAAACTACGAGCAGTACTTC. Amino acids: CASSGQINYEQYF.

The chain joins TRBV6-5 to TRBJ1-5, with D perhaps matching TRBD1 (5 bases). This CDR3 comprises 15 residues. Germline assignment: CDR1 MNHEY and CDR2 SVGAGI. V was shortened by 5 bases and J by 7 bases, with 18 bases between the two germline ends. The CDR3 DNA reads as TGTGCCAGCAGTACCGGGACTCCCTGGGAGCAGCCCCAGCATTTT. Translating gives CASSTGTPWEQPQHF.

V is TRBV11-2 and J is TRBJ2-2; D is unresolved. V dropped 3 bases and J dropped 6 bases, with 11 bases sitting between them. The CDR3 runs to 14 residues. CDR1 is SGHAT and CDR2 is FQNNGV in the germline V gene. The CDR3 DNA reads as TGTGCCAGCAGCTTCGGGTCCGGCGCCGGGGAGCTGTTTTTT. This encodes CASSFGSGAGELFF.

The rearrangement joins TRBV2 to TRBJ2-5; no definite D call. Germline V lookup: CDR1 SNHLY, CDR2 FYNNEI. V dropped 3 bases and J dropped 5 bases, with 7 bases sitting between them. The CDR3 contains 12 residues. CDR3 residues: CASSDERETQYF. The CDR3 bases are TGTGCCAGCAGTGACGAGCGCGAGACCCAGTACTTC.

The genes are TRBV10-3 and TRBJ1-1; D is perhaps TRBD1 (5 bases). This CDR3 comprises 13 residues. V lost 7 bases and J lost 4, with 13 bases in between. Germline CDR1 reads ENHRY; CDR2 reads SYGVKD. DNA for the CDR3: TGTGCCATCACCCTTGGGGGGAGCACTGAAGCTTTCTTT. Its translation: CAITLGGSTEAFF.

The chain couples TRBV10-2 to TRBJ2-7, with 9 nucleotides matching TRBD1. J gave up 6 bases and V 6 bases, and 9 bases lay outside the gene matches. This CDR3 region has 14 residues. Germline V CDR1 and CDR2: WSHSY, SAAADI. The CDR3 region is CASRTGTGWAEQYF. As DNA, the CDR3 is TGCGCCAGCAGGACCGGGACAGGGTGGGCCGAGCAGTACTTC.

This chain connects TRBV7-9 to TRBJ2-1, with 9 bases fitting TRBD1. Germline trimming cut 5 bases from V and 8 bases from J; bases unmatched to any gene: 10. The CDR3 sequence is 15 residues long. Germline V lookup: CDR1 SEHNR, CDR2 FQNEAQ (reference sequence). The CDR3: CASSAWDRVVDEQFF. The CDR3, as DNA: TGTGCCAGCAGCGCGTGGGACAGGGTAGTCGATGAGCAGTTCTTC. Filled out from reference TRBV7-9 and TRBJ2-1, the complete variable domain reads DTGVSQNPRHKITKRGQNVTFRCDPISEHNRLYWYRQTLGQGPEFLTYFQNEAQLEKSRLLSDRFSAERPKGSFSTLEIQRTEQGDSAMYLCASSAWDRVVDEQFFGPGTRLTVL.

The chain combines TRBV25-1 with TRBJ1-2, with a weak D call TRBD1 (5 bases). CDR1 is MGHDK and CDR2 is SYGVNS in the germline V gene. Between the trimmed V and J ends, which lost 7 bases and 8 bases, there was a span of 17 bases. CDR3 length: 13 residues. In DNA form, the CDR3 reads TGTGCCAGCACCCCCTTGATGGGGGGGGGCTACACCTTC. Amino acid sequence: CASTPLMGGGYTF.

Regarding this clone: Different DNA sequences within this sample yield the same CDR3. The chain joins TRBV9 to TRBJ2-1; D gene ambiguous. Germline CDR1 and CDR2: SGDLS and YYNGEE. This CDR3 has 13 residues. The ends were cut back, 0 bases at V and 4 bases at J, with 5 bases in the middle. CDR3 DNA sequence: TGTGCCAGCAGCGTAGGGCAGTACAATGAGCAGTTCTTC. This sequence encodes CASSVGQYNEQFF.

The rearrangement uses TRBV20-1 and TRBJ1-1; 8 bases align to TRBD1. The V gene end was trimmed by 5 bases and the J gene end by 7 bases; junction bases not matched to a gene: 3. This CDR3 comprises 11 residues. Germline lookup yields CDR1 DFQATT and CDR2 SNEGSKA (reference sequence). The chain's CDR3 is CSAYDRGEAFF. DNA of the CDR3: TGCAGTGCTTACGACAGGGGTGAAGCTTTCTTT.

V and J are TRBV18 and TRBJ2-5; 8 bases align to TRBD1. CDR1 is KGHSH and CDR2 is LQKENI in the germline V gene. The trim removed 3 bases at V and 1 base at J, leaving 7 bases unmatched. The CDR3 runs 16 residues. Written as DNA, the CDR3 is TGTGCCAGCTCACCGAACGGACAGGGCCTCCAAGAGACCCAGTACTTC. Amino acid sequence: CASSPNGQGLQETQYF.

The rearrangement links TRBV7-2 to TRBJ2-3; D might be TRBD1 (6 bases). Per germline, CDR1 SGHTA and CDR2 FQGNSA. Trimming cost V 4 bases and J 7 bases, with 15 bases left between them. CDR3 length: 14 amino acids. The CDR3 DNA reads as TGTGCCAGCAGCTGGGACATTGGCAGGAATACGCAGTATTTT. Translation gives CASSWDIGRNTQYF. Based on the CDR3 plus reference TRBV7-2 and TRBJ2-3, the full variable domain is GAGVSQSPSNKVTEKGKDVELRCDPISGHTALYWYRQSLGQGLEFLIYFQGNSAPDKSGLPSDRFSAERTGGSVSTLTIQRTQQEDSAVYLCASSWDIGRNTQYFGPGTRLTVL.

The sample holds one count of this clone. The chain employs TRBV7-6 and TRBJ1-1; 11 positions agree with TRBD1. V lost 4 bases and J lost 4; bases outside the gene matches: 5. The CDR3 loop spans 15 amino acids. CDR1 is SGHVS, CDR2 FNYEAQ, per germline. CDR3 sequence reads: CASSWTGTGGTEAFF. CDR3 sequence (DNA): TGTGCCAGCAGCTGGACCGGGACAGGGGGCACTGAAGCTTTCTTT. The whole variable domain, remainder taken from reference TRBV7-6 and TRBJ1-1, is GAGVSQSPRYKVTKRGQDVALRCDPISGHVSLYWYRQALGQGPEFLTYFNYEAQQDKSGLPNDRFSAERPEGSISTLTIQRTEQRDSAMYRCASSWTGTGGTEAFFGQGTRLTVV.

The rearrangement joins TRBV27 to TRBJ2-3; TRBD2 aligns across 8 bases. Looked up from germline, CDR1 is MNHEY and CDR2 is SMNVEV (reference sequence). Losses at the gene ends were 7 bases for V and 4 bases for J; bases not matched to a gene: 4. This CDR3 is built from 13 residues. The CDR3 DNA sequence: TGTGCCAGCATCCCCGGGGGGGCAGATACGCAGTATTTT. Its translation: CASIPGGADTQYF.

The chain joins TRBV7-8 to TRBJ2-1; no reliable D call. Germline V gives CDR1 SGHVS, CDR2 FQNEAQ. V lost 4 bases and J 1 base, leaving 14 bases between the germline ends. This CDR3 contains 16 residues. The CDR3: CASSSTLHGSYNEQFF. The CDR3 nucleotides read TGTGCCAGCAGCTCCACCCTTCACGGGTCCTACAATGAGCAGTTCTTC.